This TCR beta chain was retrieved from a study of T-cell reconstitution after alpha-beta-depleted transplantation in children. Germline CDR1 reads SQVTM; CDR2 reads ANQGSEA. The CDR3 contains 12 residues. The V gene end was trimmed by 7 bases and the J gene end by 5 bases; junction bases not matched to a gene: 6. Study-level points and caveats: About two months after transplant, alpha-beta T cells reportedly came from several hundred expanded graft clones. Recipient T cells and thymic progenitors that survived were the source of the high TCRbeta diversity seen at day 60 in some patients. Newly generated T cells supplied most T-cell counts and diversity one year post-transplant.

Worth noting for this clonotype: Its antigen is unknown.

TCRbeta library preparation incorporated unique molecular identifiers. TCRdb reprocessed the PCR reads via MiXCR and lists one record per CDR3 protein. This table holds 700,000 to 850,000 distinct CDR3 sequences, approximately 15% found once. The clonotype originates from a male patient younger than 18 who had a stem cell transplant for acute lymphoblastic leukemia, so the T cells may come from the graft donor. Here the sequenced sample was PBMCs, mostly from graft donor cells, taken 360 days after TCRalphabeta/CD19-depleted stem cell transplant. This chain joins TRBV29-1 and TRBJ2-5, with 8 nucleotides matching TRBD2. CDR3 DNA sequence: TGCAGCGGCCGAACTAGCGGTGAGACCCAGTACTTC. Amino acids: CSGRTSGETQYF.